This paragraph reports one TCR beta chain. Seattle patients were enrolled during active infection and followed longitudinally. This sample was taken from a study of blood T cell repertoires in COVID-19. Study at large: COVID-19 samples from acute and convalescent phases originated in the United States, Italy and Spain.

The repertoire was sequenced with immunoSEQ multiplex PCR; TCRdb's copy has only in-frame clones and lacks some. Here the sample spans roughly 150,000 clones, more than 75% being singletons. Trimming took off 8 bases at V and 3 bases at J, with 10 bases between the two ends. Germline CDR1 is LNHDA and CDR2 is SQIVND (reference sequence). The CDR3 sequence is 12 residues long. The clonotype comes from a woman aged 80 or older with COVID-19, enrolled during active disease. The chain is built from TRBV19 and TRBJ1-2, with TRBD1 as a possible D gene (6 bases). Material: peripheral blood. The CDR3 is CASQGGDYGYTF. DNA for the CDR3: TGTGCCAGTCAAGGGGGAGACTATGGCTACACCTTC.